Each of the 32 T cell receptor beta chains below was sequenced from the same sample in a study of T cell responses to AZD1222 COVID-19 vaccine. Assay: immunoSEQ multiplex PCR; the TCRdb copy retains only in-frame clones and omits some. Among 160,000 or so clones listed, around 93% were seen once. This sample comprised peripheral blood, obtained on day 0 of AZD1222 vaccination. Receptors originate from an adult in good health.

CDR3 protein: CAISDGPSPGARETQYF. The CDR3 DNA reads TGTGCCATCAGTGACGGCCCCAGTCCGGGAGCTCGAGAGACCCAGTACTTC. This sequence joins TRBV10-3 and TRBJ2-5, with D tentatively TRBD2 (6 bases). Germline V gene sequence: CDR1 ENHRY, CDR2 SYGVKD. The CDR3 totals 17 residues. Trimming took off 3 bases at V and 4 bases at J, with 21 bases between the two ends.

This sequence joins TRBV6-2 or TRBV6-3 and TRBJ2-7; 11 nucleotides agree with TRBD2. The CDR3 contains 14 residues. The trim removed 5 bases at V and 3 bases at J, leaving 3 bases unmatched. Per germline, CDR1 MNHEY and CDR2 SVGEGT. The CDR3 DNA sequence: TGTGCCAGCAGTCAGGGACTAGCGGTCTACGAGCAGTACTTC. Translation: CASSQGLAVYEQYF.

This rearrangement joins TRBV27 to TRBJ1-1; 9 bases are shared with TRBD1. Germline lookup yields CDR1 MNHEY and CDR2 SMNVEV (reference sequence). The CDR3 is 14 residues long. The junction had 3 bases not matched to a gene; V was cut back by 5 bases and J by 2 bases. The CDR3 reads CASSPGQGNTEAFF. The CDR3 bases are TGTGCCAGCAGTCCGGGACAGGGTAACACTGAAGCTTTCTTT.

The chain uses TRBV14 and TRBJ1-1, with 8 positions matching TRBD1. Per the germline V gene, CDR1 is SGHDN and CDR2 is FVKESK. Trimming removed 5 bases from V and 4 bases from J; junction bases left unmatched: 3. The CDR3 extends over 13 amino acids. As DNA, the CDR3 is TGTGCCAGCAGCTTCGACAGGGGCACTGAAGCTTTCTTT. This translates into CASSFDRGTEAFF.

The CDR3 loop reads CASSLLPLGLSYSGELFF. CDR3 nucleotides: TGCGCCAGCAGCTTGCTGCCCCTTGGACTTTCCTATTCCGGGGAGCTGTTTTTT. The chain has TRBV5-1 and TRBJ2-2, with D possibly matching TRBD2 (5 bases). The germline V and J ends were trimmed by 1 base and 6 bases, with 22 bases remaining between them. The CDR3 totals 18 residues. CDR1 SGHRS and CDR2 YFSETQ come from the germline V gene. The variable domain in full, with the rest retrieved from reference TRBV5-1 and TRBJ2-2, is KAGVTQTPRYLIKTRGQQVTLSCSPISGHRSVSWYQQTPGQGLQFLFEYFSETQRNKGNFPGRFSGRQFSNSRSEMNVSTLELGDSALYLCASSLLPLGLSYSGELFFGEGSRLTVL.

The chain couples TRBV5-1 to TRBJ1-2; D remains unclear. The CDR3 contains 15 residues. Trimming shortened V by 0 bases and J by 0 bases, and 9 bases separated the two germline ends. Germline CDR1 is SGHRS and CDR2 is YFSETQ. The CDR3 DNA sequence: TGCGCCAGCAGCTTGGAGTCAGGAGCTAACTATGGCTACACCTTC. Translating it yields CASSLESGANYGYTF.

The V and J genes are TRBV9 and TRBJ2-1; 9 positions match TRBD2. Germline values: CDR1 SGDLS, CDR2 YYNGEE. The CDR3 covers 19 residues. Trimming cost V 3 bases and J 2 bases; bases outside gene matches: 15. The CDR3 DNA follows: TGTGCCAGCAGCGCGGCTAGCGGGGATCTCTGGGGGGCCTACAATGAGCAGTTCTTC. Residues: CASSAASGDLWGAYNEQFF.

The chain joins TRBV2 to TRBJ1-5; 8 bases line up with TRBD1. V lost 6 bases, J lost 6 bases, and 7 bases stayed unmatched. The germline V gene has CDR1 SNHLY and CDR2 FYNNEI. The CDR3 covers 14 residues. The CDR3 sequence is CASRPGQGGQPQHF. In DNA, the CDR3 is TGTGCCAGCAGACCTGGACAGGGTGGTCAGCCCCAGCATTTT.

This clone turned up a few times. V usage is TRBV12-3 or TRBV12-4 and J usage is TRBJ1-2; D is undetermined. V lost 3 bases to trimming and J lost 5 bases, with 7 bases between them. CDR3 size: 12 residues. The CDR3 spells CASSLNGYGYTF. Here the CDR3 DNA reads TGTGCCAGCAGTTTGAATGGGTATGGCTACACCTTC.

V gene TRBV19 combines with J gene TRBJ1-3; D unclear. CDR3 size: 14 residues. Trimming cost V 6 bases and J 1 base, with 10 bases left between them. Looked up from germline, CDR1 is LNHDA and CDR2 is SQIVND (reference sequence). CDR3 nucleotides: TGTGCCAGTAGGCCCGTGGGATCTGGAAACACCATATATTTT. Translating it yields CASRPVGSGNTIYF.

This sequence joins TRBV12-3 or TRBV12-4 and TRBJ2-2; D gene uncertain. The V gene lost 0 bases and the J gene lost 7 bases, with 6 bases spanning the gap. This CDR3 is 13 amino acids long. This CDR3 reads CASSLAGNGELFF. As DNA, the CDR3 is TGTGCCAGCAGTTTAGCTGGGAACGGGGAGCTGTTTTTT.

This clone appeared a few times. V usage is TRBV5-3 and J usage is TRBJ1-1; TRBD1 matches 8 bases. TRBV5-3 is an ORF; its function is uncertain. V was clipped by 4 bases and J by 0 bases; unmatched bases: 5. CDR3 length: 15 amino acids. The CDR3 region is CARSNGTGMNTEAFF. CDR3 DNA sequence: TGTGCCAGAAGCAACGGGACAGGCATGAACACTGAAGCTTTCTTT.

The V call is TRBV5-1, the J call TRBJ2-3, with 8 bases that match TRBD2. The junction had 12 bases not matched to a gene; V was cut back by 4 bases and J by 5 bases. Germline V CDR1 and CDR2: SGHRS, YFSETQ. This CDR3 region has 16 residues. The CDR3 sequence is CASSPPEMAGGDTQYF. As DNA, the CDR3 is TGCGCCAGCAGCCCCCCCGAGATGGCGGGGGGAGATACGCAGTATTTT.

This clone was counted only a few times. This sequence joins TRBV30 and TRBJ1-1; 8 bases are shared with TRBD1. Germline values: CDR1 GTSNPN, CDR2 SVGIG (reference sequence). The CDR3 loop spans 14 amino acids. The ends lost 3 bases at V and 11 bases at J; junction bases unmatched: 14. CDR3 amino acids: CAWRNSYRGFGAFF. The CDR3 DNA sequence: TGTGCCTGGAGAAACTCCTACAGGGGGTTCGGGGCTTTCTTT.

To note about this clone: A junction end diverges from the germline sequence, so it may reflect a read error. The J gene is TRBJ2-1, the V gene TRBV29-1; TRBD1 matches 11 bases. The V gene's germline CDR1 is SQVTM and CDR2 ANQGSEA. The CDR3 is 12 amino acids. CDR3 nucleotide sequence: TGCAGCGTGGTCTGGGACAGGGGGTTTGAGCTCTTC. It translates to CSVVWDRGFELF.

This clone was counted once. V usage is TRBV28 and J usage is TRBJ2-5; D remains ambiguous. The V gene's germline CDR1 is MDHEN and CDR2 SYDVKM. This CDR3 spans 11 amino acids. V lost 6 bases to trimming and J lost 5 bases, with 7 bases between them. CDR3 protein: CASSREETQYF. The CDR3 nucleotides are TGTGCCAGCAGCCGAGAGGAGACCCAGTACTTC.

The V gene is TRBV5-1, the J gene TRBJ2-2; D gene ambiguous. With 3 bases removed from V and 1 base from J, the gap between germline ends came to 4 bases. This CDR3 has 13 amino acids. The germline V gene encodes CDR1 SGHRS and CDR2 YFSETQ. The CDR3 coding sequence is TGCGCCAGCAGCTCGTTGAACACCGGGGAGCTGTTTTTT. Translating it yields CASSSLNTGELFF.

CDR3 residues: CASSFGGSFTDTQYF. In DNA, the CDR3 is TGTGCCAGCAGTTTTGGCGGGAGTTTCACAGATACGCAGTATTTT. The chain couples TRBV27 to TRBJ2-3; 7 nucleotides match TRBD2. The length of the CDR3 is 15 residues. Losses at the gene ends were 3 bases for V and 2 bases for J; bases not matched to a gene: 5. Germline loops: CDR1 MNHEY, CDR2 SMNVEV (reference sequence).

V gene TRBV24-1 combines with J gene TRBJ2-7, with 11 bases lining up with TRBD1. The CDR3 contains 15 residues. Trimming at V came to 4 bases and at J to 7 bases, leaving 8 bases not matched to a gene. Germline V gene sequence: CDR1 KGHDR, CDR2 SFDVKD. The chain's CDR3 is CATSDSGTGGREQYF. DNA for the CDR3: TGTGCCACCAGTGACTCCGGGACAGGGGGACGGGAGCAGTACTTC.

The chain employs TRBV4-2 and TRBJ2-7; 11 positions match TRBD2. The germline V gene has CDR1 LGHNA and CDR2 YNFKEQ. The CDR3 consists of 15 residues. V was clipped by 4 bases and J by 7 bases; unmatched bases: 9. The CDR3 protein is CASSLQTSGTYEQYF. The CDR3 nucleotides are TGTGCCAGCAGCCTGCAGACTAGCGGGACATATGAGCAGTACTTC.

The CDR3, as DNA: TGTGCCAGCAGCGAGGGGACAGGGTGGACTGAAGCTTTCTTT. Translated, it gives CASSEGTGWTEAFF. The chain is built from TRBV5-6 and TRBJ1-1; the match to TRBD1 covers 9 bases. The V segment lost 4 bases and the J segment 5 bases; nucleotides outside the gene matches: 6. CDR3 length equals 14 residues. Germline V gene data show CDR1 as SGHDT and CDR2 as YYEEEE.

In this sample, this clone turned up once. The chain employs TRBV6-5 and TRBJ1-3, with 7 bases fitting TRBD1. With 0 bases clipped from V and 9 bases from J, the junction kept 11 bases outside the gene matches. The germline V gene has CDR1 MNHEY and CDR2 SVGAGI. The CDR3 is 16 amino acids. The CDR3, as DNA: TGTGCCAGCAGTTACTCGTCGACAGGGTCTCCTGGCACCATATATTTT. Residues: CASSYSSTGSPGTIYF.

The chain has TRBV5-8 and TRBJ2-7, with D perhaps matching TRBD1 (6 bases). This CDR3 region has 16 residues. The ends were cut back, 3 bases at V and 0 bases at J, with 16 bases in the middle. Looked up from germline, CDR1 is SGHTS and CDR2 is YDEGEE. CDR3 in DNA: TGTGCCAGCAGCTGGCCGGGACACCCGAGCTCCTACGAGCAGTACTTC. Its translation: CASSWPGHPSSYEQYF. Variable domain in full (rest from reference TRBV5-8 and TRBJ2-7): EAGVTQSPTHLIKTRGQQATLRCSPISGHTSVYWYQQALGLGLQFLLWYDEGEERNRGNFPPRFSGRQFPNYSSELNVNALELEDSALYLCASSWPGHPSSYEQYFGPGTRLTVT.

This chain joins TRBV30 and TRBJ2-2; the D is unclear. CDR1 is GTSNPN and CDR2 is SVGIG in the germline V gene (reference sequence). There are 14 residues in the CDR3. V lost 0 bases to trimming and J lost 4 bases, with 9 bases between them. The CDR3 protein is CAWSVQWGTGELFF. CDR3 coding DNA: TGTGCCTGGAGTGTACAGTGGGGCACCGGGGAGCTGTTTTTT. The full variable domain, with the rest looked up from reference TRBV30 and TRBJ2-2, is SQTIHQWPATLVQPVGSPLSLECTVEGTSNPNLYWYRQAAGRGLQLLFYSVGIGQISSEVPQNLSASRPQDRQFILSSKKLLLSDSGFYLCAWSVQWGTGELFFGEGSRLTVL.

The rearrangement uses TRBV6-1 and TRBJ2-7; D is possibly TRBD1 or TRBD2 (5 bases each). CDR1 and CDR2 from the germline V gene are MNHNS and SASEGT. There are 11 residues in the CDR3. V was pared by 6 bases and J by 6 bases, with 9 bases between. CDR3 region: CASSGTVEQYF. CDR3 in DNA: TGTGCCAGCAGCGGGACCGTCGAGCAGTACTTC.

The genes are TRBV6-1 and TRBJ2-3, with TRBD2 matching over 10 bases. The CDR3 sequence is 14 residues long. J was trimmed by 9 bases and V by 1 base; bases with no gene match: 4. The germline gives CDR1 MNHNS, CDR2 SASEGT. CDR3 DNA sequence: TGTGCCAGCAGTGAAGGTCTAGCGGGAGTGACGCAGTATTTT. Amino acid sequence: CASSEGLAGVTQYF.

The chain joins TRBV5-1 to TRBJ1-1, with D perhaps TRBD1 (5 bases). The V and J ends lost 0 bases and 6 bases respectively, with 12 bases between them. The CDR3 covers 14 residues. The germline V gene encodes CDR1 SGHRS and CDR2 YFSETQ. In nucleotides, the CDR3 is TGCGCCAGCAGCTTGGATTCAGGGAAGGCTGAAGCTTTCTTT. Amino acid sequence: CASSLDSGKAEAFF.

The CDR3 region is CASSIGGSRSREQYF. The CDR3 DNA reads TGTGCCAGTAGTATAGGGGGGAGTCGCTCCCGCGAGCAGTACTTC. This chain joins TRBV19 and TRBJ2-7, with D perhaps assigned TRBD1 or TRBD2 (5 bases each). The CDR3 extends over 15 amino acids. Trimming left V 1 base short and J 6 bases short, with 16 bases between. The germline V gene has CDR1 LNHDA and CDR2 SQIVND (reference sequence).

The rearrangement links TRBV30 to TRBJ1-6; no reliable D call. This CDR3 is built from 13 residues. In germline, CDR1 is GTSNPN, CDR2 SVGIG (reference sequence). Trimming removed 4 bases at V and 13 bases at J, with 17 bases between. The CDR3 DNA reads TGTGCCTGGAATGTTGGGCCCCGGATCCCCCTCCACTTT. Its translation: CAWNVGPRIPLHF.

The rearrangement joins TRBV27 to TRBJ1-5; 10 bases are shared with TRBD1. The V and J ends lost 5 bases and 3 bases, in that order; junction bases with no gene match: 7. This CDR3 region has 16 residues. Per the germline V gene, CDR1 is MNHEY and CDR2 is SMNVEV (reference sequence). CDR3 nucleotide sequence: TGTGCCAGCAGTGGCGGACAGGGGGGGATCAATCAGCCCCAGCATTTT. This codes for CASSGGQGGINQPQHF.

The CDR3 DNA reads as TGTGCCAGCAGCTTGAAAGGGACAGGGTTGGGGACCGGGGAGCTGTTTTTT. It translates to CASSLKGTGLGTGELFF. The chain joins TRBV5-5 to TRBJ2-2; 9 positions agree with TRBD1. The germline CDR1 and CDR2 sequences are SGHKS and YYEKEE (reference sequence). V lost 1 base and J lost 5; bases outside the gene matches: 9. The CDR3 covers 17 residues.

The chain has TRBV19 and TRBJ1-5; TRBD1 matches at 7 bases. CDR1 LNHDA and CDR2 SQIVND come from the germline V gene (reference sequence). The ends lost 7 bases at V and 3 bases at J; junction bases unmatched: 6. CDR3 length: 14 amino acids. In DNA, the CDR3 is TGTGCCAGTAAGTGGGACAGCCACAATCAGCCCCAGCATTTT. The encoded protein is CASKWDSHNQPQHF.